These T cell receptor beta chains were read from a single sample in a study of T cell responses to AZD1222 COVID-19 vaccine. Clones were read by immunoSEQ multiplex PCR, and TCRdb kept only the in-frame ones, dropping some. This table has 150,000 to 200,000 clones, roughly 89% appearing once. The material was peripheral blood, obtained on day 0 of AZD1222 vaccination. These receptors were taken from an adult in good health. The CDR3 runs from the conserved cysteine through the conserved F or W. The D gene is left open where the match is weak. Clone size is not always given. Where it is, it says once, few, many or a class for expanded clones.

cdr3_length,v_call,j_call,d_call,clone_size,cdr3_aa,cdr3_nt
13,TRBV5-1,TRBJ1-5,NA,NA,CASSLLGDQPQHF,TGCGCCAGCAGCTTGTTAGGGGATCAGCCCCAGCATTTT
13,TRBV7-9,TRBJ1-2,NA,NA,CASSQDQHGGYTF,TGTGCCAGCAGCCAGGACCAGCACGGGGGCTACACCTTC
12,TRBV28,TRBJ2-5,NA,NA,CASTTNQETQYF,TGTGCCAGCACCACCAACCAAGAGACCCAGTACTTC
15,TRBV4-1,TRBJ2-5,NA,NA,CASSQDGMPAETQYF,TGCGCCAGCAGCCAAGATGGGATGCCGGCGGAGACCCAGTACTTC
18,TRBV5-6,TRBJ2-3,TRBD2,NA,CASSKGLAGSINTDTQYF,TGTGCCAGCAGCAAGGGACTAGCGGGCTCTATTAACACAGATACGCAGTATTTT
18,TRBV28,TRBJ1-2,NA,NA,CASNTPGLVPFTNYGYTF,TGTGCCAGCAATACCCCAGGGCTAGTCCCTTTTACTAACTATGGCTACACCTTC
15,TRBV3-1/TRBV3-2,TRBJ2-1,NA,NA,CASSQGIGPRNEQFF,TGTGCCAGCAGCCAAGGTATAGGGCCGAGGAATGAGCAGTTCTTC
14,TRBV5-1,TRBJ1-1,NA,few,CASSLAALGAEAFF,TGCGCCAGCAGCTTGGCCGCCCTAGGGGCTGAAGCTTTCTTT
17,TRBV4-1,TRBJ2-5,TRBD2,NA,CASSRDLTSGLQETQYF,TGCGCCAGCAGCCGCGACTTGACTAGCGGTCTCCAAGAGACCCAGTACTTC
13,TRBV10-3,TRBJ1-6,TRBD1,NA,CATRTGDNSPLHF,TGTGCCACCCGGACAGGGGATAATTCACCCCTCCACTTT
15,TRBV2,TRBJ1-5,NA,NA,CASSDEAGRNQPQHF,TGTGCCAGCAGTGACGAGGCAGGTCGCAATCAGCCCCAGCATTTT
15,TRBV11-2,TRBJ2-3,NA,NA,CASSPRLGESDTQYF,TGTGCCAGCAGCCCGCGGCTGGGGGAGTCAGATACGCAGTATTTT
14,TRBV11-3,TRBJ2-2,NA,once,CASSLGPSTGELFF,TGTGCCAGCAGCCTGGGACCCTCCACCGGGGAGCTGTTTTTT
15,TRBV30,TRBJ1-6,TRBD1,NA,CAWSVRDRGISPLHF,TGTGCCTGGAGTGTACGTGACAGGGGGATTTCACCCCTCCACTTT
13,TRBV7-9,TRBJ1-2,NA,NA,CASSLDQLYGYTF,TGTGCCAGCAGCTTAGACCAGCTCTATGGCTACACCTTC
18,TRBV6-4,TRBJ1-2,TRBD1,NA,CASSPGSGQGPSWYGYTF,TGTGCCAGCAGCCCCGGGTCGGGACAGGGACCTTCCTGGTATGGCTACACCTTC
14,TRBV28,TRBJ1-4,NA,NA,CATELRDTNEKLFF,TGTGCCACCGAACTCCGGGACACTAATGAAAAACTGTTTTTT
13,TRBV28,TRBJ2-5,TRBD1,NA,CASRAGGGETQYF,TGTGCCAGCAGAGCAGGGGGCGGGGAGACCCAGTACTTC
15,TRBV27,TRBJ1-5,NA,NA,CASSSLSSGNQPQHF,TGTGCCAGCAGTTCCCTGAGCAGCGGCAATCAGCCCCAGCATTTT
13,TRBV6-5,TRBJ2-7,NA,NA,CASSYRLDYEQYF,TGTGCCAGCAGTTACAGGCTAGACTACGAGCAGTACTTC
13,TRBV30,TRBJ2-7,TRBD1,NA,CAWSVVQGAVQYF,TGTGCCTGGAGTGTGGTCCAGGGGGCCGTGCAGTACTTC
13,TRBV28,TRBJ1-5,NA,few,CASSGASNQPQHF,TGTGCCAGCAGTGGGGCCAGCAATCAGCCCCAGCATTTT
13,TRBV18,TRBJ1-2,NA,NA,CASSPYQDYGYTF,TGTGCCAGCTCACCTTATCAGGACTATGGCTACACCTTC
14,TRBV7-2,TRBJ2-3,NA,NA,CASSFSGFTDTQYF,TGTGCCAGCAGCTTCTCAGGATTCACAGATACGCAGTATTTT
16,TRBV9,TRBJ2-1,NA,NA,CASSASGRWGYNEQFF,TGTGCCAGCAGCGCCTCGGGAAGATGGGGATACAATGAGCAGTTCTTC
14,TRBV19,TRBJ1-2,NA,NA,CASESGGKVPGYTF,TGTGCCAGTGAATCTGGGGGGAAGGTGCCTGGCTACACCTTC
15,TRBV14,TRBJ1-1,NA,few,CASSQDQGLNTEAFF,TGTGCCAGCAGCCAAGATCAAGGGCTAAACACTGAAGCTTTCTTT
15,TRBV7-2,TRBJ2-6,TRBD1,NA,CASNTDRGAANVLTF,TGTGCCAGCAACACGGACAGGGGAGCGGCCAACGTCCTGACTTTC
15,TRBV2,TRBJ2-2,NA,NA,CASSDWGIGAGELFF,TGTGCCAGCAGTGATTGGGGGATAGGAGCCGGGGAGCTGTTTTTT
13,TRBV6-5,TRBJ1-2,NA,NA,CASTIGINYGYTF,TGTGCCAGCACCATCGGAATTAACTATGGCTACACCTTC
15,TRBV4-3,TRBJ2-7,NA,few,CASSQGGLGLYEQYF,TGCGCCAGCAGCCAAGGGGGCTTGGGACTCTACGAGCAGTACTTC
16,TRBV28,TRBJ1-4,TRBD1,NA,CASSTETGGYNEKLFF,TGTGCCAGCAGTACCGAGACAGGGGGCTATAATGAAAAACTGTTTTTT
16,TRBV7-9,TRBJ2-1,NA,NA,CASIPGDGGDSNEQFF,TGTGCCAGCATTCCTGGGGACGGGGGTGATTCAAATGAGCAGTTCTTC
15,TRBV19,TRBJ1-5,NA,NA,CASTIPRQVNQPQHF,TGTGCCAGTACCATCCCCCGACAGGTTAATCAGCCCCAGCATTTT
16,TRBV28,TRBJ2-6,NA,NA,CASSLVPSSGANVLTF,TGTGCCAGCAGTTTAGTCCCGAGCTCTGGGGCCAACGTCCTGACTTTC
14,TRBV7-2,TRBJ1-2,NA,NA,CASSSAMVNYGYTF,TGTGCCAGCAGCTCAGCCATGGTTAACTATGGCTACACCTTC
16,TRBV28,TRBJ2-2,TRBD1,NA,CASSLPPGQWAGELFF,TGTGCCAGCAGTTTACCCCCGGGACAGTGGGCCGGGGAGCTGTTTTTT
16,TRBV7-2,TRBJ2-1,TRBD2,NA,CASKNVGLAVLAEQFF,TGTGCCAGCAAAAATGTGGGACTAGCGGTCCTCGCGGAGCAGTTCTTC
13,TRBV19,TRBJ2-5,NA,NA,CASSGTLVETQYF,TGTGCCAGTAGCGGCACCTTAGTGGAGACCCAGTACTTC
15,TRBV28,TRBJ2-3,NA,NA,CASKASRGVTDTQYF,TGTGCCAGCAAGGCCTCCAGGGGGGTAACAGATACGCAGTATTTT
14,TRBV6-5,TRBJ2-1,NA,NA,CASSYSLAQNEQFF,TGTGCCAGCAGTTACTCGCTAGCTCAGAATGAGCAGTTCTTC
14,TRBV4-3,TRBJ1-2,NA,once,CASSQDGQGYGYTF,TGCGCCAGCAGCCAAGATGGGCAGGGCTATGGCTACACCTTC
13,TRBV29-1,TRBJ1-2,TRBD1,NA,CSVGPGGASGYTF,TGCAGCGTTGGGCCAGGGGGCGCATCTGGCTACACCTTC
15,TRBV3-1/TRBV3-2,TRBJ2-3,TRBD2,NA,CASSFGGIGTDTQYF,TGTGCCAGCAGCTTCGGGGGGATAGGCACAGATACGCAGTATTTT
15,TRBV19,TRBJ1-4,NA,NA,CASSMVPRYNEKLFF,TGTGCCAGTAGTATGGTCCCCCGGTATAATGAAAAACTGTTTTTT
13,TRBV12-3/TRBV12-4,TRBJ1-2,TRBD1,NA,CASSLQGRGGYTF,TGTGCCAGCAGTCTACAGGGGAGGGGCGGCTACACCTTC
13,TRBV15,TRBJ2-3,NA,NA,CATSSNKFDTQYF,TGTGCCACCAGCAGCAATAAGTTTGATACGCAGTATTTT
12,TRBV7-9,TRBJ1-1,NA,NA,CASSQGPKEAFF,TGTGCCAGCAGTCAAGGACCGAAAGAAGCTTTCTTT
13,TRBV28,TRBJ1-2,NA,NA,CASSLPRVYGYTF,TGTGCCAGCAGTTTACCCAGGGTCTATGGCTACACCTTC
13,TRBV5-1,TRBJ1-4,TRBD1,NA,CASSRGQGEKLFF,TGCGCCAGCAGCAGAGGACAGGGAGAAAAACTGTTTTTT
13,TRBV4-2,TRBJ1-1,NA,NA,CASSQGWDTEAFF,TGTGCCAGCAGCCAAGGATGGGACACTGAAGCTTTCTTT
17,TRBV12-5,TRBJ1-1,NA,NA,CASGLGRGTPMNTEAFF,TGTGCTAGTGGTTTGGGGCGGGGAACCCCTATGAACACTGAAGCTTTCTTT
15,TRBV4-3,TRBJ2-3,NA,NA,CASSQLIGSPDTQYF,TGCGCCAGCAGCCAACTTATAGGGTCGCCAGATACGCAGTATTTT
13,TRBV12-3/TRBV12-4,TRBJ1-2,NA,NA,CASSAIIGLGYTF,TGTGCCAGCAGCGCTATAATCGGATTGGGCTACACCTTC
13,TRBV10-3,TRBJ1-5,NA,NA,CAIRGQSGEPQHF,TGTGCCATCAGGGGCCAATCGGGGGAGCCCCAGCATTTT
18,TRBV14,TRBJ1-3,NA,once,CASSQDWRVGYSGNTIYF,TGTGCCAGCAGCCAAGATTGGAGGGTCGGGTACTCTGGAAACACCATATATTTT
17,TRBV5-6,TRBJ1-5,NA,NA,CASSLLGAGFGNQPQHF,TGTGCCAGCAGCTTGTTGGGAGCCGGATTCGGCAATCAGCCCCAGCATTTT
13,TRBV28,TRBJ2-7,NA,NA,CASTAGAEYEQYF,TGTGCCTCCACGGCCGGAGCGGAGTACGAGCAGTACTTC
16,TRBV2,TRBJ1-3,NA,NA,CASSEASLTSGNTIYF,TGTGCCAGCAGTGAAGCGAGTTTGACCTCTGGAAACACCATATATTTT
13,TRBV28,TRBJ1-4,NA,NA,CASMEGVREKLFF,TGTGCCAGCATGGAGGGTGTAAGGGAAAAACTGTTTTTT